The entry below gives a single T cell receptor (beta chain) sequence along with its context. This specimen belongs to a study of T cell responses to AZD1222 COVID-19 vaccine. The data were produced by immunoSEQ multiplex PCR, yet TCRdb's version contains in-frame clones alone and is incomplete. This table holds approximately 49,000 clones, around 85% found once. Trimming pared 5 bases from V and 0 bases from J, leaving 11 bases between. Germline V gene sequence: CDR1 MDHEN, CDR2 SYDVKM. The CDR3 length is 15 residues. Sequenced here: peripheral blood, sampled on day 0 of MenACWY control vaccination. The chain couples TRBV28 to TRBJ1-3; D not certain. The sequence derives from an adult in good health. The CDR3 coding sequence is TGTGCCAGCAGTCCTTCCTTCTCCTCTGGAAACACCATATATTTT. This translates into CASSPSFSSGNTIYF.